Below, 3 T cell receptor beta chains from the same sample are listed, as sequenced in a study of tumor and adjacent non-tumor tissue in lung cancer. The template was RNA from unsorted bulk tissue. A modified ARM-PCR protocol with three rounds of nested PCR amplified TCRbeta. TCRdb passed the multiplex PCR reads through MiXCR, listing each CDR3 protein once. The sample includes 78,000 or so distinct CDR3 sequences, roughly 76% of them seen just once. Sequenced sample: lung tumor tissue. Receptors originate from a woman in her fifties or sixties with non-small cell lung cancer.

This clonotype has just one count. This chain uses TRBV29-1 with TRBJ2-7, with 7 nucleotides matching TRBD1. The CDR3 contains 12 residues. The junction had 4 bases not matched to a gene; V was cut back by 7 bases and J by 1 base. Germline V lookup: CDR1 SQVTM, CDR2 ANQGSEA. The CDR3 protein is CSGGGISYEQYF. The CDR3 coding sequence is TGCAGCGGAGGGGGCATTTCCTACGAGCAGTACTTC.

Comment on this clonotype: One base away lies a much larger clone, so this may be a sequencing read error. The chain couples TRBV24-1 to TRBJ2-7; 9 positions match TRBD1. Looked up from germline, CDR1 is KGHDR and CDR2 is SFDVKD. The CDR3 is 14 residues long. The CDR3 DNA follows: TGTGCCACCGGTGAGGGACAGGGTCGCAACGAGCAGTACTTC. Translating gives CATGEGQGRNEQYF.

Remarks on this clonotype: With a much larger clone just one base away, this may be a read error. CDR3 loop: CTSSSGTESNQPQDF. CDR3 DNA sequence: TGTACCAGCAGCTCCGGGACGGAGAGCAATCAGCCCCAGGATTTT. The chain combines TRBV7-2 with TRBJ1-5, with D perhaps matching TRBD1 (5 bases). The germline CDR1 and CDR2 sequences are SGHTA and FQGNSA. The CDR3 spans 15 residues.